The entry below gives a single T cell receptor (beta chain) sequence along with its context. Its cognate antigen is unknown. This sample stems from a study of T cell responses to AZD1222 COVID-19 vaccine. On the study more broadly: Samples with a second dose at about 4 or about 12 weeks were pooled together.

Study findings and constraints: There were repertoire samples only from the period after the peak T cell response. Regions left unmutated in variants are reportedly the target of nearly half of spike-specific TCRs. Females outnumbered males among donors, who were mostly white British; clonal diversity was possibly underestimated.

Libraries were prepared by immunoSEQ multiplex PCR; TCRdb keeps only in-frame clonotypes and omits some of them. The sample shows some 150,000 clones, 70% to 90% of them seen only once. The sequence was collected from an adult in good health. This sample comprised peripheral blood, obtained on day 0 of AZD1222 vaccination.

For the CDR3, the DNA is TGCGCCAGCAGCCAAGGGGCGGTGATAACAGATACGCAGTATTTT. Protein sequence: CASSQGAVITDTQYF. The V call is TRBV4-3, the J call TRBJ2-3; D unresolved. CDR1 LGHNA and CDR2 YSLEER come from the germline V gene. CDR3 length: 15 amino acids. The ends were cut back, 1 base at V and 3 bases at J, with 11 bases in the middle.